The subject of this entry is one T cell receptor (beta chain). The antigen remains unidentified. This specimen belongs to a study of monozygotic twins with inflammatory bowel disease. Germline CDR1 and CDR2: MNHNS and SASEGT. The CDR3 is 17 amino acids. UMIs containing a 6-nucleotide sample barcode were added via template switching. From its re-call of the 5' RACE reads, TCRdb lists each CDR3 protein once, without DNA. The sample totals about 160,000 distinct CDR3 sequences. Study results and caveats: Among IBD patients, TCRbeta diversity (inverse Simpson) was lower than in healthy co-twins. Patient repertoires may carry noise from differing immunosuppressive treatments. The data gave no support to a single strong IBD-associated signal or clonotype.

Sequencing was carried out using blood. The chain joins TRBV6-1 to TRBJ2-1; TCRdb calls TRBD2, which cannot be checked without DNA. The receptor's source is a human donor with ulcerative colitis or Crohn's disease, or a healthy co-twin of an affected twin (not recorded which). CDR3 sequence: CASSGPSRGRSYNEQFF.